This record looks at one T cell receptor beta chain sequence and its context. The sample is drawn from a study of blood T cell repertoires in COVID-19. The wider study: Researchers got acute and convalescent COVID-19 samples from the United States, Italy and Spain. Nucleic acid was either cDNA or gDNA, and it came from T cells, B-cell-depleted T cells, or PBMCs.

Per the original data handling: By means of reference gene primer amplification, nucleated cell counts were estimated. The repertoire was sequenced with immunoSEQ multiplex PCR; TCRdb's copy has only in-frame clones and lacks some. The V and J calls and clone size come from that table; D and trimming were worked out from the DNA. The top ten clones hold about 13% of a sample with roughly 78,000 clones, 80% of them seen once. Followed longitudinally, the Seattle patients had been enrolled during active infection. Germline assignment: CDR1 MDHEN and CDR2 SYDVKM. This CDR3 spans 14 amino acids. V lost 6 bases and J 0 bases, leaving 12 bases between the germline ends.

This TCR derives from a man in his fifties or sixties with COVID-19, enrolled during active disease. Specimen: peripheral blood. This chain uses TRBV28 with TRBJ2-7; maybe TRBD2 (7 bases). CDR3 bases: TGTGCCAGCAGGAGGGGGGGGTCCTCCTACGAGCAGTACTTC. Its protein is CASRRGGSSYEQYF.